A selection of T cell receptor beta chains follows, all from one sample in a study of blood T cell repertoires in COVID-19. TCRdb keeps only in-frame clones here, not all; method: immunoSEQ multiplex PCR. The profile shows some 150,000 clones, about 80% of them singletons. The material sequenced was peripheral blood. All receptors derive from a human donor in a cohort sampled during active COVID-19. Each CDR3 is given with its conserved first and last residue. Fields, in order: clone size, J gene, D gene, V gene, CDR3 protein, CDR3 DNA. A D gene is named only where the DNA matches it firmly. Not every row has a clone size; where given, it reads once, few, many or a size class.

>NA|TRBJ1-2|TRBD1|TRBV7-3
CASSPQGQGIDGYTF
TGTGCCAGCAGCCCTCAGGGACAGGGGATCGATGGCTACACCTTC
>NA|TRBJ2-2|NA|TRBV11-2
CASSLTGPIAGELFF
TGTGCCAGCAGCTTAACAGGGCCAATTGCCGGGGAGCTGTTTTTT
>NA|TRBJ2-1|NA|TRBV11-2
CASSLALYNEQFF
TGTGCCAGCAGCTTAGCCCTTTACAATGAGCAGTTCTTC
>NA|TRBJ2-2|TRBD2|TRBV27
CASSLILAGGPGELFF
TGTGCCAGCAGTTTAATCCTAGCGGGAGGGCCCGGGGAGCTGTTTTTT
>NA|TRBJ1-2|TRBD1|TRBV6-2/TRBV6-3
CASSRDRARYTF
TGTGCCAGCAGCCGCGACAGGGCTCGCTACACCTTC
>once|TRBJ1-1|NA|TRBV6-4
CASRKSGGAGEAFF
TGTGCCAGCAGAAAAAGTGGGGGGGCCGGTGAAGCTTTCTTT
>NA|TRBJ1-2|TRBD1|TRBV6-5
CASSYRGQYYGYTF
TGTGCCAGCAGTTACAGGGGACAGTACTATGGCTACACCTTC
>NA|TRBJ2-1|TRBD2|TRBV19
CASSPGTLGGDEQFF
TGTGCCAGTAGCCCCGGGACTCTGGGGGGGGATGAGCAGTTCTTC
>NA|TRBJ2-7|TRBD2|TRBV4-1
CASSQDTPYSGGAYEQYF
TGCGCCAGCAGCCAAGATACCCCCTATAGCGGGGGGGCCTACGAGCAGTACTTC
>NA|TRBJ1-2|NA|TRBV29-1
CSVDPGGMGYTF
TGCAGCGTTGATCCGGGGGGAATGGGCTACACCTTC
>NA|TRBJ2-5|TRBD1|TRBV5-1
CASSLTRGPQETQYF
TGCGCCAGCAGCTTGACCAGGGGGCCCCAAGAGACCCAGTACTTC
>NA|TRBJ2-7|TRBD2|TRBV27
CASSRLAGPYEQYF
TGTGCCAGCAGCCGACTAGCGGGCCCCTACGAGCAGTACTTC
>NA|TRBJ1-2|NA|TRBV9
CASSGGRAGNYGYTF
TGTGCCAGCAGCGGAGGCCGAGCGGGAAACTATGGCTACACCTTC
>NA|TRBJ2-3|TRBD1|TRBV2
CASGLTGSTSWARTDTQYF
TGTGCCAGCGGGTTGACAGGGTCAACCTCTTGGGCCCGCACAGATACGCAGTATTTT
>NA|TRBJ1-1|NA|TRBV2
CASSQRSGNTEAFF
TGTGCCAGCAGTCAACGGTCTGGGAACACTGAAGCTTTCTTT
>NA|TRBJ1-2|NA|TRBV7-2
CASSLARQGTPRDYGYTF
TGTGCCAGCAGCTTAGCGCGGCAGGGGACCCCCAGAGACTATGGCTACACCTTC
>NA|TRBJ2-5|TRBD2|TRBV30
CAWTRLAGVGETQYF
TGTGCCTGGACAAGGCTAGCGGGAGTCGGGGAGACCCAGTACTTC
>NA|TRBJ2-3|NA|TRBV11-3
CASSSRTQGATDTQYF
TGTGCCAGCAGCTCTCGGACACAAGGTGCTACAGATACGCAGTATTTT
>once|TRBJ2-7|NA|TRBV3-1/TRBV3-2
CASSPWDGREVRGKQYF
TGTGCCAGCAGCCCCTGGGACGGCCGAGAAGTAAGGGGGAAGCAGTACTTC
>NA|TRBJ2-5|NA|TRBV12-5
CASGLSSEETQYF
TGTGCTAGTGGTTTGTCCAGCGAAGAGACCCAGTACTTC
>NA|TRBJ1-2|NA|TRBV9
CASSVGGNNYGYTF
TGTGCCAGCAGCGTAGGGGGCAATAACTATGGCTACACCTTC
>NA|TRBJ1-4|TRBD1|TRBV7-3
CASSRETGLKLFF
TGTGCCAGCAGCAGAGAGACAGGGTTGAAACTGTTTTTT
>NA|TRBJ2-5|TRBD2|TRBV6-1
CASSENGRQETQYF
TGTGCCAGCAGTGAAAACGGGAGGCAGGAGACCCAGTACTTC
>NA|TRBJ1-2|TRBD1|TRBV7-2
CATENSQGTGYTF
TGTGCCACCGAGAACTCACAGGGGACTGGCTACACCTTC
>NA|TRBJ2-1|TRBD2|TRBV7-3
CASSLGSGRASFNEQFF
TGTGCCAGCAGCTTAGGTAGCGGGAGGGCCTCGTTCAATGAGCAGTTCTTC
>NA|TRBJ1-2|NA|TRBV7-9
CASSLSPPLANYGYTF
TGTGCCAGCAGCTTATCTCCCCCGTTAGCTAACTATGGCTACACCTTC
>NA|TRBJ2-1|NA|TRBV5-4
CASSLGAEPDYNEQFF
TGTGCCAGCAGCTTGGGGGCCGAGCCCGACTACAATGAGCAGTTCTTC